This T cell receptor (beta chain) was recovered during a study of breast tumors, draining lymph nodes, adjacent tissues. Regarding the study as a whole: Tumor T cell lymph node origin was a supported hypothesis, not proven. Compared with basal-like, luminal-like tumors shared significantly more repertoire with nontumor tissue. Compared with lymph nodes, tumors were less diverse; compared with nontumor tissue, more.

The lymph nodes were axillary draining lymph nodes from breast cancer patients. This CDR3 is 13 amino acids long. CDR1 and CDR2 from the germline V gene are SGHVS and FQNEAQ. MiXCR was run by TCRdb on the multiplex PCR reads, yielding one entry per CDR3 protein. The table records about 140,000 distinct CDR3 sequences, about 33% of them present only once. Details on this clonotype: As yet, its antigen is unknown. Germline is not matched at one junction end, which may reflect a read error.

This sequence joins TRBV7-8 and TRBJ1-6; D ambiguous. This receptor was identified in a female donor with breast cancer. Some clones in this sample may be carry-over from other donors' samples. What was sequenced was axillary lymph node tissue. CDR3 residues: CAGSLERDSPLHF. In nucleotides, the CDR3 is TGTGCCGGCAGCTTAGAACGGGATTCACCCCTCCACTTT.